Presented here are 27 T cell receptor beta chains from one specimen sequenced in a study of post-analysis software for immune sequencing data. The study's findings and limits: Five or six TRBV segments were significantly more frequent in patients than in controls. TRBV5-6, TRBV5-1 and TRBV20-1 were among these segments.

Unique molecular identifiers were carried by the TCR beta cDNA libraries. MiXCR was run by TCRdb on the PCR reads, yielding one entry per CDR3 protein. The sample comprises about 540,000 distinct CDR3 sequences, about a third of which are singletons, and 4.5% to 7.5% rests with the top ten. The antigens these receptors bind are not known. What was sequenced was blood. The receptors shown here come from a girl under 18 with multiple sclerosis.

The chain recombines TRBV15 with TRBJ2-7; 10 nucleotides align to TRBD1. Germline V gene sequence: CDR1 LNHNV, CDR2 YYDKDF (reference sequence). The CDR3 runs 17 residues. The junction had 13 bases not matched to a gene; V was cut back by 1 base and J by 7 bases. The CDR3 DNA is TGTGCCACCAGCAGAGGACCAGGACAGGGGGTTTACAATGAGCAGTACTTC. It translates to CATSRGPGQGVYNEQYF. The variable domain in full, with the rest retrieved from reference TRBV15 and TRBJ2-7, is DAMVIQNPRYQVTQFGKPVTLSCSQTLNHNVMYWYQQKSSQAPKLLFHYYDKDFNNEADTPDNFQSRRPNTSFCFLDIRSPGLGDTAMYLCATSRGPGQGVYNEQYFGPGTRLTVT.

The gene calls are TRBV14 and TRBJ2-7; 8 bases align to TRBD2. J lost 3 bases, V lost 4 bases, and 8 bases had no gene match. Germline lookup yields CDR1 SGHDN and CDR2 FVKESK. The CDR3 consists of 15 residues. The CDR3 nucleotides are TGTGCCAGCAGCCCCGTAGCGGGACGGGTCTACGAGCAGTACTTC. Its translation: CASSPVAGRVYEQYF.

The chain joins TRBV10-3 to TRBJ2-4, with D unresolved. The J call may be wrong; the DNA end is better matched by TRBJ2-7. The CDR3 is 18 residues long. Germline CDR1 is ENHRY and CDR2 is SYGVKD. The DNA of the CDR3 is TGTGCCATCAGTGAGCCGCCCCCCTCTCCGCGGAGCCCCTACGAGCAGTACTTC. Residues: CAISEPPPSPRSPYEQYF.

This clonotype was found a few times. Here the CDR3 reads CASSVGGRETQYF. DNA for the CDR3: TGTGCCAGCAGCGTTGGGGGCCGGGAGACCCAGTACTTC. The V gene is TRBV9, the J gene TRBJ2-5, with D tentatively TRBD1 (6 bases). Germline CDR1 is SGDLS and CDR2 is YYNGEE. There are 13 residues in the CDR3. V lost 2 bases and J lost 5, with 10 bases in between.

Many counts were recorded for this clonotype. The chain links TRBV12-3 or TRBV12-4 to TRBJ2-7, with D uncertain. Trimming removed 3 bases at V and 3 bases at J, with 6 bases between. The length of the CDR3 is 12 residues. The CDR3 spells CASSFSGYEQYF. The CDR3 DNA sequence: TGTGCCAGCAGTTTCTCGGGCTACGAGCAGTACTTC.

In this sample, this clonotype turned up a few times. This sequence joins TRBV12-3 or TRBV12-4 and TRBJ1-2; 11 bases fit TRBD1. This CDR3 is 13 amino acids long. The junction had 8 bases not matched to a gene; V was cut back by 10 bases and J by 7 bases. The CDR3 reads CATVGQGAGGYTF. In nucleotides, the CDR3 is TGTGCCACGGTCGGACAGGGGGCTGGTGGCTACACCTTC.

This chain joins TRBV2 and TRBJ1-5; 12 bases match TRBD1. CDR1 is SNHLY and CDR2 is FYNNEI in the germline V gene. This CDR3 contains 16 residues. After removal of 4 bases from V and 6 bases from J, the junction contained 7 bases not matched to a gene. The CDR3 loop reads CASSGGTGGGRQPQHF. The CDR3 region has the DNA TGTGCCAGCAGTGGGGGGACAGGGGGCGGACGTCAGCCCCAGCATTTT.

V usage is TRBV6-5 and J usage is TRBJ2-1; maybe TRBD2 (7 bases). Germline V CDR1 and CDR2: MNHEY, SVGAGI. V gave up 5 bases and J gave up 9 bases, with 23 bases separating them. The CDR3 consists of 16 residues. As DNA, the CDR3 is TGTGCCAGCAGTAGGGGGGGGGCTCACCTGGCGAGTGAGCAGTTCTTC. Encoded protein: CASSRGGAHLASEQFF.

This clonotype was detected a few times. This chain uses TRBV6-1 with TRBJ2-3, with D possibly being TRBD1 (6 bases). Germline CDR1 MNHNS, CDR2 SASEGT. The CDR3 has 16 residues. V lost 2 bases and J 3 bases, leaving 15 bases between the germline ends. CDR3 residues: CASSERGRGRTDTQYF. The CDR3 nucleotides read TGTGCCAGCAGTGAACGGGGCAGGGGACGAACAGATACGCAGTATTTT.

This chain joins TRBV3-1 and TRBJ1-1, with D unclear. V lost 6 bases and J 1 base, leaving 12 bases between the germline ends. This CDR3 is 14 amino acids long. Germline lookup yields CDR1 LGHDT and CDR2 YNNKEL (reference sequence). CDR3 sequence reads: CASRPSGRNTEAFF. CDR3 nucleotides: TGTGCCAGCAGACCTTCTGGGAGGAACACTGAAGCTTTCTTT. The full variable domain, rest sourced from reference TRBV3-1 and TRBJ1-1, is DTAVSQTPKYLVTQMGNDKSIKCEQNLGHDTMYWYKQDSKKFLKIMFSYNNKELIINETVPNRFSPKSPDKAHLNLHINSLELGDSAVYFCASRPSGRNTEAFFGQGTRLTVV.

This rearrangement joins TRBV20-1 to TRBJ2-5; 11 bases align to TRBD1. Trimming took 6 bases from V and 3 from J; bases not matched to a gene: 9. The V gene's germline CDR1 is DFQATT and CDR2 SNEGSKA (reference sequence). The CDR3 runs 15 residues. In DNA, the CDR3 is TGCAGTGCCTTCGGACAGGGGGCGCGGGAAGAGACCCAGTACTTC. It codes for CSAFGQGAREETQYF.

This clonotype showed up just a few times. This chain links TRBV29-1 with TRBJ2-5, with D possibly TRBD1 on 6 matching bases. The CDR3 is 16 amino acids. Deletions cut 0 bases from V and 5 bases from J, with 19 bases between. Per the germline V gene, CDR1 is SQVTM and CDR2 is ANQGSEA. The CDR3, as DNA: TGCAGCGTTGAAGATCGGCTAGGACAGTGGTGGGAGACCCAGTACTTC. Translation: CSVEDRLGQWWETQYF.

This clonotype was seen a few times. This chain links TRBV10-3 with TRBJ2-2; D might be TRBD1 (5 bases). V was pared by 3 bases and J by 2 bases, with 7 bases between. The CDR3 contains 14 residues. From germline, CDR1 is ENHRY and CDR2 SYGVKD. In nucleotides, the CDR3 is TGTGCCATCAGTGACAGGGTTAACACCGGGGAGCTGTTTTTT. It yields the protein CAISDRVNTGELFF.

This rearrangement joins TRBV2 to TRBJ2-1; D might be TRBD1 (6 bases). Germline assignment: CDR1 SNHLY and CDR2 FYNNEI. The CDR3 spans 13 residues. The V gene lost 6 bases and the J gene lost 7 bases, with 13 bases spanning the gap. For the CDR3, the DNA is TGTGCCAGCAGCAACCACAGGGTTAATGAGCAGTTCTTC. It is translated as CASSNHRVNEQFF.

The chain employs TRBV6-5 and TRBJ2-2; no definite D call. The CDR3 length is 15 residues. Trimming shortened V by 4 bases and J by 0 bases, and 9 bases separated the two germline ends. CDR1 and CDR2 from the germline V gene are MNHEY and SVGAGI. CDR3 DNA sequence: TGTGCCAGCAGTTCCACTCTAACGAACACCGGGGAGCTGTTTTTT. Amino acid sequence: CASSSTLTNTGELFF.

This clonotype showed up just a few times. The chain joins TRBV6-1 to TRBJ1-5, with a weak D call TRBD1 (5 bases). CDR1 MNHNS and CDR2 SASEGT come from the germline V gene. Trimming took off 2 bases at V and 3 bases at J, with 14 bases between the two ends. The CDR3 contains 16 residues. The CDR3 nucleotides read TGTGCCAGCAGTGAAAGGAGGGGCGGATACAATCAGCCCCAGCATTTT. It yields the protein CASSERRGGYNQPQHF.

The chain employs TRBV3-1 and TRBJ1-1, with a weak D call TRBD1 (5 bases). CDR1 and CDR2 (germline): LGHDT, YNNKEL (reference sequence). The CDR3 is 14 amino acids. The V end was cut by 1 base, the J end by 5 bases, with 11 bases between. The DNA of the CDR3 is TGTGCCAGCAGCCAAGGGGGCTGGTGGACTGAAGCTTTCTTT. As protein: CASSQGGWWTEAFF.

The chain links TRBV27 to TRBJ2-7; D may be TRBD2 (5 bases). This CDR3 spans 15 amino acids. The V end was cut by 3 bases, the J end by 7 bases, with 19 bases between. Germline V CDR1 and CDR2: MNHEY, SMNVEV (reference sequence). CDR3 nucleotides: TGTGCCAGCAGTTTTTCGGGGTACGTCTCCGGGGAGCAGTACTTC. Protein: CASSFSGYVSGEQYF.

This clonotype came up many times. The chain employs TRBV5-6 and TRBJ2-1, with D uncertain. V was trimmed by 7 bases and J by 1 base, leaving 6 bases between them. Germline V gene data show CDR1 as SGHDT and CDR2 as YYEEEE. The CDR3 sequence is 12 residues long. The CDR3 nucleotides read TGTGCCAGCTCTGGTTCCTACAATGAGCAGTTCTTC. Protein sequence: CASSGSYNEQFF.

This clonotype was found a few times. The chain has TRBV20-1 and TRBJ2-5, with 8 bases fitting TRBD1. The J call may be mistaken, given a closer DNA end match to TRBJ2-7. The CDR3 contains 14 residues. Germline CDR1 is DFQATT and CDR2 is SNEGSKA (reference sequence). CDR3 bases: TGCAGTGCTAGCCCGACAGGGGATGTTTGCGAGCAGTACTTC. Translating gives CSASPTGDVCEQYF.

This clonotype was observed a handful of times. V gene TRBV11-1 combines with J gene TRBJ2-6, with D uncertain. The CDR3 length is 15 residues. The germline V and J ends were trimmed by 0 bases and 1 base, with 4 bases remaining between them. In germline, CDR1 is SGHAT, CDR2 FQDESV (reference sequence). The CDR3 loop is CASSLARSGANVLTF. The CDR3 nucleotides are TGTGCCAGCAGCTTAGCGCGGTCTGGGGCCAACGTCCTGACTTTC. Full variable domain (missing parts from reference TRBV11-1 and TRBJ2-6): EAEVAQSPRYKITEKSQAVAFWCDPISGHATLYWYRQILGQGPELLVQFQDESVVDDSQLPKDRFSAERLKGVDSTLKIQPAELGDSAMYLCASSLARSGANVLTFGAGSRLTVL.

This clonotype has a handful of counts. The chain combines TRBV6-5 with TRBJ2-5, with TRBD2 identical over 7 bases. Trimming removed 6 bases from V and 5 bases from J; junction bases left unmatched: 6. Germline CDR1 reads MNHEY; CDR2 reads SVGAGI. The length of the CDR3 is 13 residues. The CDR3, as DNA: TGTGCCAGCAGACGGACTAGAAGGGAGACCCAGTACTTC. Amino acid sequence: CASRRTRRETQYF.

This clonotype was seen a few times. This chain connects TRBV7-9 to TRBJ1-2; 10 nucleotides agree with TRBD1. After removal of 5 bases from V and 1 base from J, the junction contained 10 bases not matched to a gene. This CDR3 comprises 17 residues. Germline lookup yields CDR1 SEHNR and CDR2 FQNEAQ (reference sequence). CDR3: CASSRTTGGLLNYGYTF. The CDR3 nucleotides read TGTGCCAGCAGCCGAACGACAGGGGGCCTCCTTAACTATGGCTACACCTTC.

The V and J genes are TRBV20-1 and TRBJ2-2, with 7 bases that match TRBD1. The CDR3 sequence is 16 residues long. The trim removed 6 bases at V and 4 bases at J, leaving 14 bases unmatched. Germline assignment: CDR1 DFQATT and CDR2 SNEGSKA (reference sequence). The CDR3 sequence: CSARLPGAGGTGELFF. The CDR3 DNA follows: TGCAGTGCCCGCTTACCCGGGGCAGGGGGCACCGGGGAGCTGTTTTTT.

V usage is TRBV20-1 and J usage is TRBJ2-3, with 10 bases matching TRBD2. The germline V gene has CDR1 DFQATT and CDR2 SNEGSKA (reference sequence). This CDR3 contains 14 residues. After removal of 5 bases from V and 6 bases from J, the junction contained 8 bases not matched to a gene. The CDR3: CSAGKLAGSDTQYF. CDR3 bases: TGCAGTGCTGGAAAACTAGCGGGAAGTGATACGCAGTATTTT.

The V and J genes are TRBV6-7 and TRBJ2-1; 7 nucleotides match TRBD2. TRBV6-7 is sorted into the ORF group, with uncertain function. Trimming removed 2 bases from V and 5 bases from J; junction bases left unmatched: 6. This CDR3 comprises 15 residues. The CDR3 sequence is CASSYGAAGDNEQFF. CDR3 in DNA: TGTGCCAGCAGTTACGGCGCCGCGGGGGACAATGAGCAGTTCTTC.

This clonotype showed up just a few times. The CDR3 region is CAINRDGSYEQYF. The DNA of the CDR3 is TGTGCCATCAATAGGGACGGGTCCTACGAGCAGTACTTC. The chain joins TRBV10-3 to TRBJ2-7; perhaps D is TRBD1 or TRBD2 (5 bases each). Deletions cut 7 bases from V and 1 base from J, with 11 bases between. Germline V gene lookup returns CDR1 ENHRY and CDR2 SYGVKD. The length of the CDR3 is 13 residues.